One sample yielded the 5 T cell receptor beta chains listed below, sequenced in a study of T-cell reconstitution after alpha-beta-depleted transplantation in children. TCRbeta library preparation incorporated unique molecular identifiers. TCRdb fed the PCR reads into MiXCR, producing one record per CDR3 protein. The table shows 280,000 or so distinct CDR3 sequences, with about 9.9% occurring only once. Sample: peripheral blood, taken 180 days after TCRalphabeta/CD19-depleted stem cell transplant. These receptor sequences come from a male patient between 2 and 10 years old who had a stem cell transplant for chronic granulomatous disease, so the T cells may come from the graft donor.

This clonotype was counted many times. The chain joins TRBV4-1 to TRBJ2-7, with 10 bases identical to TRBD2. The CDR3 spans 16 residues. Germline trimming cut 1 base from V and 5 bases from J; bases unmatched to any gene: 8. Germline CDR1 reads MGHRA; CDR2 reads YSYEKL. The CDR3 coding sequence is TGCGCCAGCAGCCAAGTATCCCTAGCGGGGGTCAACGAGCAGTACTTC. Encoded protein: CASSQVSLAGVNEQYF.

This clonotype was picked up many times. The chain links TRBV5-1 to TRBJ2-7, with D uncertain. Trimming stripped 5 bases from V and 5 bases from J, with 14 bases between. Germline CDR1 and CDR2: SGHRS and YFSETQ. The CDR3 contains 13 residues. CDR3 protein: CASRSSSGDEQYF. CDR3 DNA sequence: TGCGCCAGCAGATCCAGTTCGGGCGACGAGCAGTACTTC.

This clonotype appeared many times. The chain employs TRBV4-3 and TRBJ1-2, with TRBD1 identical over 7 bases. In germline, CDR1 is LGHNA, CDR2 YSLEER. The V segment lost 6 bases and the J segment 2 bases; nucleotides outside the gene matches: 3. This CDR3 comprises 13 residues. CDR3 DNA sequence: TGCGCCAGCAGAGGACAGGAGAACTATGGCTACACCTTC. This codes for CASRGQENYGYTF.

In its sample, this clonotype was seen many times. The gene calls are TRBV5-1 and TRBJ2-1; D uncertain. CDR1 is SGHRS, CDR2 YFSETQ, per germline. Trimming removed 0 bases at V and 0 bases at J, with 7 bases between. The CDR3 is made up of 15 amino acids. CDR3: CASSLVVGSYNEQFF. CDR3 bases: TGCGCCAGCAGCTTGGTGGTAGGCTCCTACAATGAGCAGTTCTTC.

This clonotype was counted ten times or more. The rearrangement links TRBV4-1 to TRBJ2-4; D gene unclear. Trimming cost V 4 bases and J 1 base, with 14 bases left between them. The CDR3 is 16 amino acids. Germline V gene sequence: CDR1 MGHRA, CDR2 YSYEKL. The CDR3 reads CASSLPGVGAKNIQYF. The CDR3, as DNA: TGCGCCAGCAGCCTCCCTGGGGTCGGGGCCAAAAACATTCAGTACTTC.